This T cell receptor beta chain originates from a study of T cell responses to AZD1222 COVID-19 vaccine. Concerning this clone: Its antigen is undetermined.

This CDR3 spans 15 amino acids. V was shortened by 4 bases and J by 2 bases, with 15 bases between the two germline ends. CDR1 and CDR2 from the germline V gene are SGHVS and FNYEAQ. Whole-study findings and limits: Dominant at 160-218 and 743-854, vaccine-associated CD4 TCRs also spanned spike. Nearly half of the spike-specific TCRs reportedly recognize variant regions that carry no mutations. Donors were mostly white British, more females; clonal diversity possibly underestimated.

TCRdb keeps only in-frame clones here, not all; method: immunoSEQ multiplex PCR. The sample has 75,000 to 95,000 clones, about 90% seen once; the top ten hold approximately 7%. This receptor was obtained from an adult in good health. The chain is built from TRBV7-6 and TRBJ2-7; TRBD1 is a possible D gene (6 bases). Source: peripheral blood, taken on day 0 of MenACWY control vaccination. CDR3 loop: CASSSDSGTPYEQYF. In DNA form, the CDR3 reads TGTGCCAGCAGCTCTGATTCCGGGACACCCTACGAGCAGTACTTC.